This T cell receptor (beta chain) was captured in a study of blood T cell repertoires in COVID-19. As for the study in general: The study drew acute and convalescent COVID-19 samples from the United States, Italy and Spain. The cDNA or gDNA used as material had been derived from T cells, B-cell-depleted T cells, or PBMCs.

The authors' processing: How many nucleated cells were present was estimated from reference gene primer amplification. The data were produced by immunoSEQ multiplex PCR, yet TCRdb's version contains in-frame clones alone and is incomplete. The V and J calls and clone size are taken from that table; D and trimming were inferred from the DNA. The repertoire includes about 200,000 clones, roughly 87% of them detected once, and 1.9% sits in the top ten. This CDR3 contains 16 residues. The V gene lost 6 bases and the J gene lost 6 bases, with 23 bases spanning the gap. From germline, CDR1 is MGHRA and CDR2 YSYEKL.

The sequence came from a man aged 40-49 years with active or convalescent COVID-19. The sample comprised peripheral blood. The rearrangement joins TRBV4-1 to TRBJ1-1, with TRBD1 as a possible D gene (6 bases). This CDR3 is CASRHGEGEWFAEAFF. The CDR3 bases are TGCGCCAGCAGACACGGGGAGGGGGAGTGGTTTGCTGAAGCTTTCTTT.